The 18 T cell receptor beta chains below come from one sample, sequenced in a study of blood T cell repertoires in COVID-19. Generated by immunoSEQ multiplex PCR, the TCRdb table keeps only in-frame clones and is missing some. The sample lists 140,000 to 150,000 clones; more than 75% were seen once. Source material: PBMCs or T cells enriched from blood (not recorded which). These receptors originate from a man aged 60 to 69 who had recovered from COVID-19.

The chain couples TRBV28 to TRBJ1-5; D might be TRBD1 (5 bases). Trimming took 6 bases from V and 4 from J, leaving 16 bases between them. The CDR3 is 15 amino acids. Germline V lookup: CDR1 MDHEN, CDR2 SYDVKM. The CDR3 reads CASSWEGRSNQPQHF. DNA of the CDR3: TGTGCCAGCAGCTGGGAGGGACGGAGTAATCAGCCCCAGCATTTT. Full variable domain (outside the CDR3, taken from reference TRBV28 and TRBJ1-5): DVKVTQSSRYLVKRTGEKVFLECVQDMDHENMFWYRQDPGLGLRLIYFSYDVKMKEKGDIPEGYSVSREKKERFSLILESASTNQTSMYLCASSWEGRSNQPQHFGDGTRLSIL.

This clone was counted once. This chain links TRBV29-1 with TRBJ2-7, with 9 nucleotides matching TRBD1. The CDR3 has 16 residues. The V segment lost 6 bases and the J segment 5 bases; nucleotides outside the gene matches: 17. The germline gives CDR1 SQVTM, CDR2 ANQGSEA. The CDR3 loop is CSVGGAFGQGINEQYF. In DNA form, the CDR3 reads TGCAGCGTAGGTGGCGCTTTTGGACAGGGGATAAACGAGCAGTACTTC.

In nucleotides, the CDR3 is TGCGCCAGCAGCCCGGGAGCAGGGGGCTACACCTTC. This encodes CASSPGAGGYTF. The chain uses TRBV10-2 and TRBJ1-2; D is perhaps TRBD1 (5 bases). The CDR3 has 12 residues. Trimming stripped 6 bases from V and 8 bases from J, with 13 bases between. Germline CDR1 WSHSY, CDR2 SAAADI.

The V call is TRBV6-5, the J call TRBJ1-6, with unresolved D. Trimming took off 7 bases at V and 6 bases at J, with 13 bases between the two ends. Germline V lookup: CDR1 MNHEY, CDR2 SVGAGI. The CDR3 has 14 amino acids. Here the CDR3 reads CASTQRGGNSPLHF. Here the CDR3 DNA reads TGTGCCAGCACCCAAAGAGGTGGTAATTCACCCCTCCACTTT.

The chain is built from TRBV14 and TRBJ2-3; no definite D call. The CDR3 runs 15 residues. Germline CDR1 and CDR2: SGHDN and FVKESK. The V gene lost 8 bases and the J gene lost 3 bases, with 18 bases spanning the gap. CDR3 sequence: CASSPSAAWTDTQYF. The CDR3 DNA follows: TGTGCCAGCTCCCCTTCGGCGGCCTGGACAGATACGCAGTATTTT.

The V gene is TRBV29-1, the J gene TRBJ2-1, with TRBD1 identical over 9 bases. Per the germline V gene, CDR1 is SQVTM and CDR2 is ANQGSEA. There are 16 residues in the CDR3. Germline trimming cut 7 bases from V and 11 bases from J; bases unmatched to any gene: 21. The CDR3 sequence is CSATIGSGGTGNKQFF. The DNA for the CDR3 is TGCAGCGCGACCATTGGATCAGGTGGGACAGGGAACAAGCAGTTCTTC.

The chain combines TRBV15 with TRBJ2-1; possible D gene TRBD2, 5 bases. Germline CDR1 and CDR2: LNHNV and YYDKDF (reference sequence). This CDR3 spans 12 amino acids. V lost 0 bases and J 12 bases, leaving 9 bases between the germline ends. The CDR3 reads CATSREAGGQFF. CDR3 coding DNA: TGTGCCACCAGCAGAGAGGCAGGAGGGCAGTTCTTC.

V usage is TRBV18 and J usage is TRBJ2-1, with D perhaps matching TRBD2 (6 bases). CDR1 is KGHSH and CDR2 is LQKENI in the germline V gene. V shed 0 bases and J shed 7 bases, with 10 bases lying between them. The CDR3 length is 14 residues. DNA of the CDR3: TGTGCCAGCTCACCACCGGGGAGGAGAAATGAGCAGTTCTTC. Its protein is CASSPPGRRNEQFF.

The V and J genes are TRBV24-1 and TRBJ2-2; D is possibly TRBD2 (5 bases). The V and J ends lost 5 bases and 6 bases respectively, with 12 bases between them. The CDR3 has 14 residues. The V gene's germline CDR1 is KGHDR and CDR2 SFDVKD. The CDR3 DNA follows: TGTGCCACCAGTGCGGGAAGGGCGTCCGGGGAGCTGTTTTTT. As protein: CATSAGRASGELFF.

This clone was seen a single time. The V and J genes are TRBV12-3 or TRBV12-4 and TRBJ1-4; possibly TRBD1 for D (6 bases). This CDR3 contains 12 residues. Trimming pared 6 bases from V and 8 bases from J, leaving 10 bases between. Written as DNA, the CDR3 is TGTGCCAGCAGCCGCGACAGGGAAAAACTGTTTTTT. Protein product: CASSRDREKLFF.

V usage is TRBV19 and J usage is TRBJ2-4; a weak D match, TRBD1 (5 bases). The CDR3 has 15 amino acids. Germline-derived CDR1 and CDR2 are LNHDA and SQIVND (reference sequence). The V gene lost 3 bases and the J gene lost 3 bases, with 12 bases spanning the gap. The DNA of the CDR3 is TGTGCCAGTAGTATTGGGGCAGCCGGCAAAAACATTCAGTACTTC. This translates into CASSIGAAGKNIQYF.

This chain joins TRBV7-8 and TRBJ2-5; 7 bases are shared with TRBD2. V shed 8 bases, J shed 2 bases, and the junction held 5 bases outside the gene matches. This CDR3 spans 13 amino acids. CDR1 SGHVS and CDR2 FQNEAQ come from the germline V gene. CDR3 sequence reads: CASGRDYQETQYF. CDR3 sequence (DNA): TGTGCCAGCGGGAGGGACTATCAAGAGACCCAGTACTTC.

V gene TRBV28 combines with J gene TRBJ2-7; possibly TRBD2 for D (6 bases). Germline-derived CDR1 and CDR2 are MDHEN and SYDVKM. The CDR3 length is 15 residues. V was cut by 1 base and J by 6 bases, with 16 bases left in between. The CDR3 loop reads CASSLYGGFGFEQYF. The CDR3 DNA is TGTGCCAGCAGTTTATATGGAGGGTTCGGTTTCGAGCAGTACTTC. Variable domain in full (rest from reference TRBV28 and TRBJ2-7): DVKVTQSSRYLVKRTGEKVFLECVQDMDHENMFWYRQDPGLGLRLIYFSYDVKMKEKGDIPEGYSVSREKKERFSLILESASTNQTSMYLCASSLYGGFGFEQYFGPGTRLTVT.

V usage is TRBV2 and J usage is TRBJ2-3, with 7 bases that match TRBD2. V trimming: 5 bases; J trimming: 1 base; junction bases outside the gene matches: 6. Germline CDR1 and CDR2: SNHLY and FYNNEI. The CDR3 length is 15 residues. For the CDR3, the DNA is TGTGCCAGCAGTCTAGGACGGGGGGGCACAGATACGCAGTATTTT. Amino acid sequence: CASSLGRGGTDTQYF. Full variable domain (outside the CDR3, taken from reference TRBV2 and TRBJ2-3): EPEVTQTPSHQVTQMGQEVILRCVPISNHLYFYWYRQILGQKVEFLVSFYNNEISEKSEIFDDQFSVERPDGSNFTLKIRSTKLEDSAMYFCASSLGRGGTDTQYFGPGTRLTVL.

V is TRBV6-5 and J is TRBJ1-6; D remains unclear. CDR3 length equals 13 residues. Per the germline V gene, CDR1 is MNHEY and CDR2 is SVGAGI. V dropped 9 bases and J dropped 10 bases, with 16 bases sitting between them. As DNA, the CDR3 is TGTGCCAGTGTCGGGGAGGGAGTCTCACCCCTCCACTTT. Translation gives CASVGEGVSPLHF.

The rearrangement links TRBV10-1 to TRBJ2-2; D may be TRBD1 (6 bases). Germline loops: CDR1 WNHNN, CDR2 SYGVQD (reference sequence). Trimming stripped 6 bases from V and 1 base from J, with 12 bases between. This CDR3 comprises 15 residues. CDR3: CASSLRGGNTGELFF. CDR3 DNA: TGCGCCAGCAGCCTAAGAGGGGGGAACACCGGGGAGCTGTTTTTT.

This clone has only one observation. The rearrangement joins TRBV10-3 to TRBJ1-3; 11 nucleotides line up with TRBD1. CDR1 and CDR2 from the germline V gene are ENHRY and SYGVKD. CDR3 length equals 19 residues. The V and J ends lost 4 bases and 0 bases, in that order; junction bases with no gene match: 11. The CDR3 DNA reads TGTGCCATCAGTGGTCCTTCGGGGACAGGGGGTAGCTCTGGAAACACCATATATTTT. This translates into CAISGPSGTGGSSGNTIYF.

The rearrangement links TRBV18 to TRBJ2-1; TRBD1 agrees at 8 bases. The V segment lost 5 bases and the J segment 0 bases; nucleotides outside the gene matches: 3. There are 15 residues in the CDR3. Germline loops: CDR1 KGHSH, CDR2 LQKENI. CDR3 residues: CASSSDRGSYNEQFF. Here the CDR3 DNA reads TGTGCCAGCTCAAGCGACAGGGGCTCCTACAATGAGCAGTTCTTC.